This TCR beta chain derives from a study of early T cells in non-severe SARS-CoV-2 infection. Study-wide context: Unsorted whole blood bulk RNA was sequenced, with unpaired chains.

Germline values: CDR1 SEHNR, CDR2 FQNEAQ (reference sequence). This CDR3 region has 15 residues. V was clipped by 4 bases and J by 3 bases; unmatched bases: 5. Unique molecular identifiers (one per individual cDNA molecule) were attached. MiXCR, run by TCRdb on the 5' RACE reads, gives a single entry per CDR3 protein. The sample consists of about 77,000 distinct CDR3 sequences, roughly 5.3% of them appearing once. Study conclusions and caveats: Sequences matched to VDJdb favored anti-spike CD8 responses, while private and CD4 specificities were missed.

A note on this clonotype: Its antigen is currently unknown.

The chain employs TRBV7-9 and TRBJ2-2; 7 bases map to TRBD2. This clonotype originated in an adult who was a healthcare worker with PCR-confirmed SARS-CoV-2 infection or an uninfected control (not recorded which). The sample in question was whole blood, obtained at baseline. The CDR3 DNA reads TGTGCCAGCAGCTGGGGGAGGGAGCACACCGGGGAGCTGTTTTTT. Encoded protein: CASSWGREHTGELFF.